Presented here are 30 T cell receptor beta chains from one specimen sequenced in a study of CD8 T cells in Susac syndrome. Reverse transcription of about 0.45 to 1 ug RNA used random hexamers. TCRdb re-analysed the immunoSEQ multiplex PCR reads in MiXCR, keeping a single row per CDR3 protein. The sample has about 85,000 distinct CDR3 sequences; around 94% are singletons. Specimen: CD8+ T cells from PBMCs. These receptors came from a human donor in good health.

V gene TRBV11-2 combines with J gene TRBJ2-7, with 13 positions matching TRBD2. CDR3 length equals 15 residues. Germline CDR1 and CDR2: SGHAT and FQNNGV. V was clipped by 7 bases and J by 4 bases; unmatched bases: 7. In DNA, the CDR3 is TGTGCCAGCACCGAACTAGCGGGAGGGCTTTACGAGCAGTACGTC. Protein sequence: CASTELAGGLYEQYV.

This chain links TRBV15 with TRBJ1-2; D remains unclear. Trimming removed 6 bases from V and 5 bases from J, with 13 bases in between. The CDR3 covers 13 residues. The germline V gene has CDR1 LNHNV and CDR2 YYDKDF (reference sequence). CDR3 amino acids: CATSLENLYGYTF. The CDR3, as DNA: TGTGCCACCAGTCTGGAAAATCTATATGGCTACACCTTC.

V gene TRBV19 combines with J gene TRBJ2-1; tentatively, D is TRBD1 (6 bases). The CDR3 contains 13 residues. V was trimmed by 5 bases and J by 6 bases, leaving 11 bases between them. The germline gives CDR1 LNHDA, CDR2 SQIVND (reference sequence). This CDR3 is CASSYREFNEQFF. The CDR3 nucleotides are TGTGCCAGTAGTTACAGGGAATTCAATGAGCAGTTCTTC.

The chain combines TRBV20-1 with TRBJ1-1; TRBD1 aligns across 7 bases. V lost 6 bases, J lost 3 bases, and 7 bases stayed unmatched. The CDR3 loop spans 13 amino acids. Looked up from germline, CDR1 is DFQATT and CDR2 is SNEGSKA (reference sequence). For the CDR3, the DNA is TGCAGTGCCCAGGGGGTTGATGACACTGAAGCTTTCTTT. Translating it yields CSAQGVDDTEAFF.

The sample holds one count of this clonotype. The chain joins TRBV4-3 to TRBJ1-2, with 7 bases aligning to TRBD1. Germline CDR1 and CDR2: LGHNA and YSLEER. With 1 base clipped from V and 3 bases from J, the junction kept 5 bases outside the gene matches. This CDR3 is built from 15 residues. The CDR3 sequence: CASSQGQGAYYGYTF. CDR3 DNA: TGCGCCAGCAGCCAAGGACAGGGAGCGTACTATGGCTACACCTTC.

This chain connects TRBV2 to TRBJ2-5; 7 positions agree with TRBD1. The CDR3 is 13 residues long. V shed 7 bases and J 1 base; nucleotides not matched to a gene: 3. The germline V gene has CDR1 SNHLY and CDR2 FYNNEI. The CDR3 protein is CASIRDSQETQYF. In nucleotides, the CDR3 is TGTGCCAGCATCAGGGACAGCCAAGAGACCCAGTACTTC.

The chain links TRBV20-1 to TRBJ1-5, with TRBD1 matching over 10 bases. V lost 1 base to trimming and J lost 11 bases; unmatched junction nucleotides: 11. Germline CDR1 reads DFQATT; CDR2 reads SNEGSKA (reference sequence). The CDR3 loop spans 15 amino acids. CDR3 region: CSARVPGTGDKSQHF. In nucleotides, the CDR3 is TGCAGTGCTAGAGTGCCAGGGACAGGGGATAAGTCCCAGCATTTT.

This sequence joins TRBV7-9 and TRBJ2-5; D uncertain. Per germline, CDR1 SEHNR and CDR2 FQNEAQ (reference sequence). This CDR3 comprises 11 residues. Trimming cost V 2 bases and J 7 bases, with 5 bases left between them. This chain's CDR3 is CASSLPATQYF. The CDR3 DNA is TGTGCCAGCAGCTTACCAGCGACCCAGTACTTC.

This chain joins TRBV27 and TRBJ2-1; D is possibly TRBD1 (6 bases). Per germline, CDR1 MNHEY and CDR2 SMNVEV (reference sequence). There are 13 residues in the CDR3. With 3 bases removed from V and 9 bases from J, the gap between germline ends came to 12 bases. The CDR3 DNA reads as TGTGCCAGCAGTTTGTACAGGGCAGGTGAGCAGTTCTTC. Encoded protein: CASSLYRAGEQFF.

The V and J genes are TRBV7-6 and TRBJ1-1; 7 nucleotides match TRBD1. Germline CDR1 is SGHVS and CDR2 is FNYEAQ. There are 15 residues in the CDR3. V trimming: 4 bases; J trimming: 4 bases; junction bases outside the gene matches: 9. The DNA for the CDR3 is TGTGCCAGCAGCTCGGGACAGCTGGGGGGCACTGAAGCTTTCTTT. Translation gives CASSSGQLGGTEAFF.

The chain uses TRBV29-1 and TRBJ1-1; 7 bases are a match to TRBD1. V gave up 6 bases and J gave up 0 bases; unmatched junction bases: 7. Germline V gene data show CDR1 as SQVTM and CDR2 as ANQGSEA. The length of the CDR3 is 14 residues. The CDR3, as DNA: TGCAGCGTGGGGGACAGCCTCATGAACACTGAAGCTTTCTTT. Its translation is CSVGDSLMNTEAFF.

The CDR3 nucleotides read TGTGCCAGCAGCTTAGCAGGGGGCAGCGGCGAGCAGTACGTC. This sequence encodes CASSLAGGSGEQYV. This chain links TRBV7-9 with TRBJ2-7; 7 bases fit TRBD1. The J segment lost 6 bases and the V segment lost 0 bases, leaving 5 bases of the junction unmatched. This CDR3 region has 14 residues. Germline values: CDR1 SEHNR, CDR2 FQNEAQ (reference sequence).

The gene calls are TRBV2 and TRBJ2-1; 8 bases are shared with TRBD1. The V and J ends lost 5 bases and 1 base, in that order; junction bases with no gene match: 4. The length of the CDR3 is 15 residues. Germline V CDR1 and CDR2: SNHLY, FYNNEI. The CDR3 nucleotides are TGTGCCAGCAGTAGACAGGGGCAATCCTACAATGAGCAGTTCTTC. Amino acid sequence: CASSRQGQSYNEQFF.

The chain joins TRBV19 to TRBJ2-1; D assignment may be TRBD1 or TRBD2 (5 bases each). Germline-derived CDR1 and CDR2 are LNHDA and SQIVND (reference sequence). This CDR3 region has 14 residues. V was clipped by 4 bases and J by 3 bases, with 10 bases between them. The CDR3 DNA is TGTGCCAGTAGTAGTGGGGGAGACTACAATGAGCAGTTCTTC. Translation gives CASSSGGDYNEQFF.

The chain is built from TRBV20-1 and TRBJ1-6, with D possibly TRBD1 on 5 matching bases. CDR3 length: 14 amino acids. Per germline, CDR1 DFQATT and CDR2 SNEGSKA (reference sequence). V was trimmed by 0 bases and J by 6 bases, leaving 9 bases between them. The CDR3 reads CSARDVQGNSPLHF. Here the CDR3 DNA reads TGCAGTGCTAGAGATGTGCAGGGTAATTCACCCCTCCACTTT.

This clonotype was picked up one time. The V gene is TRBV6-5, the J gene TRBJ2-3; possible D gene TRBD1, 6 bases. This CDR3 is built from 12 residues. From germline, CDR1 is MNHEY and CDR2 SVGAGI. Between the trimmed V and J ends, which lost 6 bases and 9 bases, there was a span of 13 bases. The CDR3 DNA reads as TGTGCCAGCAGCCCCGACAGGCAAACGCAGTATTTT. Its translation is CASSPDRQTQYF.

This chain links TRBV29-1 with TRBJ2-7; D might be TRBD1 (6 bases). Germline V gene data show CDR1 as SQVTM and CDR2 as ANQGSEA. This CDR3 comprises 15 residues. Trimming shortened V by 4 bases and J by 0 bases, and 16 bases separated the two germline ends. This chain's CDR3 is CSVGAGRGSSYEQYF. The DNA of the CDR3 is TGCAGCGTTGGCGCGGGCAGGGGAAGCTCCTACGAGCAGTACTTC.

V gene TRBV28 combines with J gene TRBJ1-5; the match to TRBD1 covers 7 bases. The V segment lost 4 bases and the J segment 7 bases; nucleotides outside the gene matches: 25. The length of the CDR3 is 20 residues. Germline V gene lookup returns CDR1 MDHEN and CDR2 SYDVKM. The CDR3 DNA follows: TGTGCCAGCAGTTCACGATGGCACACGGGAAACGACAGGGCATTCCAGCCCCAGCATTTT. Residues: CASSSRWHTGNDRAFQPQHF.

The chain recombines TRBV9 with TRBJ2-2; D assignment may be TRBD1 or TRBD2 (5 bases each). CDR1 is SGDLS, CDR2 YYNGEE, per germline. The V and J ends lost 4 bases and 7 bases respectively, with 17 bases between them. The CDR3 extends over 15 amino acids. The CDR3 DNA is TGTGCCAGCAGCATTCCCGGGACCAAGGACGGGGAGCTGTTTTTT. It specifies CASSIPGTKDGELFF.

V gene TRBV7-9 combines with J gene TRBJ2-1, with D perhaps TRBD2 (6 bases). CDR3 length: 10 residues. The V end lost 5 bases, the J end lost 12 bases, and 8 bases lay between the germline ends. Germline CDR1 and CDR2: SEHNR and FQNEAQ (reference sequence). The CDR3 protein is CASSAGLQFF. The CDR3 coding sequence is TGTGCCAGCAGCGCGGGACTGCAGTTCTTC.

V gene TRBV11-2 combines with J gene TRBJ1-1; D ambiguous. The germline CDR1 and CDR2 sequences are SGHAT and FQNNGV. V dropped 3 bases and J dropped 7 bases, with 9 bases sitting between them. The CDR3 extends over 12 amino acids. CDR3 sequence reads: CASSLAGDEAFF. The CDR3 nucleotides are TGTGCCAGCAGCTTGGCTGGAGATGAAGCTTTCTTT.

The chain combines TRBV27 with TRBJ2-2; either TRBD1 or TRBD2 may supply D (6 bases each). Germline lookup yields CDR1 MNHEY and CDR2 SMNVEV (reference sequence). This CDR3 region has 15 residues. V lost 3 bases to trimming and J lost 6 bases, with 14 bases between them. The CDR3 DNA reads TGTGCCAGCAGTTTGGGGGGCTGGGACGCCGGGGAGCTGTTTTTT. It specifies CASSLGGWDAGELFF.

J is TRBJ2-5 and V is TRBV5-4; D ambiguous. The germline CDR1 and CDR2 sequences are SGHNT and YYREEE (reference sequence). V was clipped by 2 bases and J by 2 bases, with 13 bases between them. This CDR3 spans 15 amino acids. CDR3 DNA sequence: TGTGCCAGCAGCTTTCCGGGCTACCCTCAAGAGACCCAGTACTTC. Protein: CASSFPGYPQETQYF. Supplemented by reference TRBV5-4 and TRBJ2-5, the full variable domain reads ETGVTQSPTHLIKTRGQQVTLRCSSQSGHNTVSWYQQALGQGPQFIFQYYREEENGRGNFPPRFSGLQFPNYSSELNVNALELDDSALYLCASSFPGYPQETQYFGPGTRLLVL.

This clonotype was seen a few times. The chain carries TRBV5-1 and TRBJ2-3; 9 bases match TRBD1. This CDR3 has 16 amino acids. V trimming: 4 bases; J trimming: 3 bases; junction bases outside the gene matches: 9. Per the germline V gene, CDR1 is SGHRS and CDR2 is YFSETQ. The CDR3 DNA is TGCGCCAGCAGCGGCCCCAGGACAGGGGAAACAGATACGCAGTATTTT. Its protein product is CASSGPRTGETDTQYF.

This chain connects TRBV3-1 to TRBJ2-6; D is perhaps TRBD1 (6 bases). Germline assignment: CDR1 LGHDT and CDR2 YNNKEL (reference sequence). Trimming pared 0 bases from V and 0 bases from J, leaving 15 bases between. The CDR3 has 19 residues. The CDR3 sequence is CASSQDAGVFSSGANVLTF. In DNA form, the CDR3 reads TGTGCCAGCAGCCAAGACGCAGGGGTCTTTAGCTCTGGGGCCAACGTCCTGACTTTC.

The gene calls are TRBV7-9 and TRBJ2-3; D not certain. CDR1 SEHNR and CDR2 FQNEAQ come from the germline V gene (reference sequence). The CDR3 runs to 14 residues. Trimming shortened V by 1 base and J by 4 bases, and 9 bases separated the two germline ends. CDR3 protein: CASSLEELPDTQYF. The CDR3 DNA is TGTGCCAGCAGCTTAGAGGAGCTCCCAGATACGCAGTATTTT.

The CDR3 DNA sequence: TGTGCCAGCAGCCTTGAGACAGGGGGCTGGGGTAGTGGCTACACCTTC. As protein: CASSLETGGWGSGYTF. This chain links TRBV6-1 with TRBJ1-2; 10 positions agree with TRBD1. The CDR3 is made up of 16 amino acids. V was clipped by 6 bases and J by 7 bases; unmatched bases: 14. From germline, CDR1 is MNHNS and CDR2 SASEGT.

V gene TRBV27 combines with J gene TRBJ1-5; TRBD1 might be the D (5 bases). The CDR3 sequence is 14 residues long. Germline CDR1 MNHEY, CDR2 SMNVEV (reference sequence). Between the trimmed V and J ends, which lost 5 bases and 2 bases, there was a span of 10 bases. CDR3 coding DNA: TGTGCCAGCAGTCCAAGGGGAGGCAATCAGCCCCAGCATTTT. This translates into CASSPRGGNQPQHF.

The chain is built from TRBV29-1 and TRBJ2-4; TRBD2 aligns across 16 bases. CDR3 length: 19 amino acids. After removal of 1 base from V and 4 bases from J, the junction contained 10 bases not matched to a gene. In germline, CDR1 is SQVTM, CDR2 ANQGSEA. The CDR3 DNA sequence: TGCAGCGTTGAAGTGCTTGGGACTAGCGGGAGGGGGGGTAAAAACATTCAGTACTTC. Amino acid sequence: CSVEVLGTSGRGGKNIQYF.

The J gene is TRBJ2-3, the V gene TRBV27; 11 bases agree with TRBD2. CDR1 MNHEY and CDR2 SMNVEV come from the germline V gene (reference sequence). V lost 8 bases, J lost 3 bases, and 10 bases stayed unmatched. This CDR3 spans 16 amino acids. This CDR3 is CASAQLAGEGTDTQYF. The CDR3 DNA reads as TGTGCCAGCGCTCAACTAGCGGGAGAGGGTACAGATACGCAGTATTTT.